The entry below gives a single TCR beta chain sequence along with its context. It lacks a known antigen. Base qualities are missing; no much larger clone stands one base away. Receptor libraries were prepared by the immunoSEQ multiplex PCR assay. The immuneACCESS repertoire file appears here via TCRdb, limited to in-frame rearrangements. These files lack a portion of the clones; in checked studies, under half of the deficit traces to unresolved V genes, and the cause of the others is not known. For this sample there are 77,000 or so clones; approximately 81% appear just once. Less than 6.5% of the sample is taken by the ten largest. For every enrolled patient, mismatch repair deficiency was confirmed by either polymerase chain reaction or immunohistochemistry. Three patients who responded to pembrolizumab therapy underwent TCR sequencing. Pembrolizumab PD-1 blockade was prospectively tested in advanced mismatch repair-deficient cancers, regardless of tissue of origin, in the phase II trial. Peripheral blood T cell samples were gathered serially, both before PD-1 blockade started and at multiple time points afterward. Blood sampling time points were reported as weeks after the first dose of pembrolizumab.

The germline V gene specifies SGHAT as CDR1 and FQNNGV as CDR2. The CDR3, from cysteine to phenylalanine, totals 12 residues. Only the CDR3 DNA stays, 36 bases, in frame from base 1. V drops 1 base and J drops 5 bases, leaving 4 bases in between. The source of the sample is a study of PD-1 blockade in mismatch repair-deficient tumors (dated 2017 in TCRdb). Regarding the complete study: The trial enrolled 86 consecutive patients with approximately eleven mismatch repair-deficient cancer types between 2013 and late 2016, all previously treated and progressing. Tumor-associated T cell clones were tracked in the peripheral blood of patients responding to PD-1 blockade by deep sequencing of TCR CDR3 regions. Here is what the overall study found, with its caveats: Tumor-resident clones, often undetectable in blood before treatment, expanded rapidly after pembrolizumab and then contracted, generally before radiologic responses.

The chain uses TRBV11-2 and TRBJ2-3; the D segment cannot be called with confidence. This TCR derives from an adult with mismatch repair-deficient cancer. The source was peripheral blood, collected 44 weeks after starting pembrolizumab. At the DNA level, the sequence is TGTGCCAGCAGCTTAGGAAGAGATACGCAGTATTTT. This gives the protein CASSLGRDTQYF.